This TCR beta chain came from a study of cytomegalovirus exposure and HLA in healthy donors. As for this clone: Its antigen is unknown.

Assay used: immunoSEQ multiplex PCR; TCRdb lists only in-frame clones, some missing. Here the sample spans 250,000 to 350,000 clones, 88% being singletons. After removal of 6 bases from V and 3 bases from J, the junction contained 5 bases not matched to a gene. The length of the CDR3 is 13 residues. Germline V gene lookup returns CDR1 MNHEY and CDR2 SVGAGI. General study findings and limits: TCR sequences were mostly rare, though some public TCRs occurred in many donors.

The chain couples TRBV6-5 to TRBJ2-7; TRBD1 aligns across 7 bases. This clonotype was obtained from a man younger than 45 in good health and CMV-seronegative. Sequencing was done on a sample of PBMCs. The CDR3, as DNA: TGTGCCAGCAGACCGGCAGGGGGCTACGAGCAGTACTTC. Translation gives CASRPAGGYEQYF.